What follows are 27 T cell receptor beta chains derived from one specimen sequenced in a study of shared clonotypes between healthy human individuals. Profiling relied on immunoSEQ multiplex PCR, and the TCRdb table lists in-frame clones only, not all of them. The sample lists about 800,000 clones; 95% to 97% were seen once. CD8 cells classed as naive were CD45RO-negative and positively selected for CCR7, excluding terminally differentiated effector memory CD45RA+ cells. Specimen: naive CD8+ T cells sorted from blood. All receptors come from a man aged 25-45 years in good health.

The CDR3 DNA sequence: TGTGCCAGCAGTTTTTCCAGGAACACTGAAGCTTTCTTT. Its protein is CASSFSRNTEAFF. The chain employs TRBV28 and TRBJ1-1; no definite D call. Per germline, CDR1 MDHEN and CDR2 SYDVKM. The CDR3 consists of 13 residues. The V end lost 3 bases, the J end lost 1 base, and 6 bases lay between the germline ends.

The chain combines TRBV6-5 with TRBJ2-1; tentative D call: TRBD1 (5 bases). Deletions cut 2 bases from V and 9 bases from J, with 11 bases between. The CDR3 covers 13 residues. Germline-derived CDR1 and CDR2 are MNHEY and SVGAGI. The CDR3 coding sequence is TGTGCCAGCAGTTACGTGGGGCAGGGTGAGCAGTTCTTC. It specifies CASSYVGQGEQFF.

The gene calls are TRBV6-4 and TRBJ2-7, with D possibly TRBD2 on 5 matching bases. Germline V gene lookup returns CDR1 MRHNA and CDR2 SNTAGT. V was pared by 7 bases and J by 4 bases, with 11 bases between. This CDR3 spans 12 amino acids. The CDR3 protein is CASTGKRYEQYF. Here the CDR3 DNA reads TGTGCCAGCACCGGGAAGCGTTACGAGCAGTACTTC.

The chain carries TRBV7-3 and TRBJ2-1; no reliable D call. Germline assignment: CDR1 SGHTA and CDR2 FQGTGA. Trimming left V 2 bases short and J 6 bases short, with 14 bases between. This CDR3 contains 15 residues. The CDR3 nucleotides read TGTGCCAGCAGCTTACTGGGAACCCAATCCAATGAGCAGTTCTTC. This gives the protein CASSLLGTQSNEQFF.

The chain joins TRBV9 to TRBJ2-5; TRBD1 agrees at 9 bases. Germline V gene lookup returns CDR1 SGDLS and CDR2 YYNGEE. The V and J ends lost 1 base and 5 bases, in that order; junction bases with no gene match: 3. This CDR3 comprises 14 residues. The DNA of the CDR3 is TGTGCCAGCAGCGTAACAGGGGGCCGGGAGACCCAGTACTTC. It is translated as CASSVTGGRETQYF.

Comments on this clone: Other DNA variants within this sample encode the same CDR3. The genes are TRBV5-1 and TRBJ1-1, with 7 bases matching TRBD1. CDR1 and CDR2 from the germline V gene are SGHRS and YFSETQ. The V gene end was trimmed by 0 bases and the J gene end by 3 bases; junction bases not matched to a gene: 2. The CDR3 length is 14 residues. The CDR3 DNA is TGCGCCAGCAGCTTGGGACAGGGATACACTGAAGCTTTCTTT. Its protein is CASSLGQGYTEAFF.

This clone occurred once. J is TRBJ2-1 and V is TRBV6-6, with 9 bases aligning to TRBD1. CDR3 length: 15 residues. Germline trimming cut 2 bases from V and 8 bases from J; bases unmatched to any gene: 7. Per the germline V gene, CDR1 is MNHNY and CDR2 is SVGAGI (reference sequence). CDR3 loop: CASSYNGDRGDEQFF. CDR3 nucleotide sequence: TGTGCCAGCAGTTACAATGGCGACAGGGGGGATGAGCAGTTCTTC.

This clone was detected only once. V gene TRBV9 combines with J gene TRBJ2-2, with D possibly being TRBD2 (5 bases). The CDR3 is 19 residues long. Germline CDR1 reads SGDLS; CDR2 reads YYNGEE. V was cut by 3 bases and J by 0 bases, with 21 bases left in between. This chain's CDR3 is CASSANPNSDSANTGELFF. The CDR3, as DNA: TGTGCCAGCAGCGCTAATCCGAACTCGGACTCGGCGAACACCGGGGAGCTGTTTTTT.

The chain combines TRBV10-2 with TRBJ1-2, with D unclear. Germline V gene lookup returns CDR1 WSHSY and CDR2 SAAADI. With 10 bases removed from V and 0 bases from J, the gap between germline ends came to 6 bases. This CDR3 region has 11 residues. The chain's CDR3 is CATQANYGYTF. The CDR3 DNA sequence: TGCGCCACCCAAGCTAACTATGGCTACACCTTC.

This chain uses TRBV7-9 with TRBJ1-3; unclear D gene. Germline CDR1 and CDR2: SEHNR and FQNEAQ (reference sequence). With 4 bases removed from V and 0 bases from J, the gap between germline ends came to 13 bases. The CDR3 is 16 amino acids. The CDR3 spells CASSSFAHYSGNTIYF. CDR3 sequence (DNA): TGTGCCAGCAGCTCATTTGCGCATTACTCTGGAAACACCATATATTTT.

The CDR3 loop reads CASSWEFENTGELFF. The CDR3, as DNA: TGTGCCAGCAGTTGGGAATTTGAGAACACCGGGGAGCTGTTTTTT. V and J are TRBV6-6 and TRBJ2-2; the D is unclear. The V gene lost 4 bases and the J gene lost 1 base, with 10 bases spanning the gap. The CDR3 is 15 amino acids. Germline V gives CDR1 MNHNY, CDR2 SVGAGI (reference sequence).

The CDR3 DNA is TGTGCCATCAGTGAGTCGTATGAGGAAGAACAGTACTTC. Translating gives CAISESYEEEQYF. The chain uses TRBV10-3 and TRBJ2-7; the D is unclear. V was shortened by 0 bases and J by 10 bases, with 13 bases between the two germline ends. CDR1 is ENHRY and CDR2 is SYGVKD in the germline V gene. This CDR3 region has 13 residues.

The V and J genes are TRBV27 and TRBJ2-2; 8 bases agree with TRBD2. V gave up 6 bases and J gave up 5 bases; unmatched junction bases: 11. This CDR3 spans 16 amino acids. From germline, CDR1 is MNHEY and CDR2 SMNVEV (reference sequence). CDR3 coding DNA: TGTGCCAGCAGCCATTTAGCGGGAAGGAGGACCGGGGAGCTGTTTTTT. It codes for CASSHLAGRRTGELFF.

The V and J genes are TRBV23-1 and TRBJ2-7, with D perhaps matching TRBD1 or TRBD2 (7 bases each). TRBV23-1 is designated an ORF whose function remains uncertain. Trimming removed 2 bases at V and 0 bases at J, with 17 bases between. The length of the CDR3 is 17 residues. The CDR3 DNA sequence: TGCGCCAGCAGTCAACAACCGGGACAGCGGGACTCCTACGAGCAGTACTTC. Translation: CASSQQPGQRDSYEQYF.

The chain employs TRBV10-1 and TRBJ2-7, with D possibly TRBD2 on 5 matching bases. The CDR3 contains 15 residues. The germline V and J ends were trimmed by 0 bases and 4 bases, with 13 bases remaining between them. The germline gives CDR1 WNHNN, CDR2 SYGVQD (reference sequence). CDR3 sequence (DNA): TGCGCCAGCAGTGAGTCTGAGGGTCGTGGGTACGAGCAGTACTTC. Protein product: CASSESEGRGYEQYF.

About this clone: Other DNA sequences in the same sample also yield this CDR3. V and J are TRBV7-9 and TRBJ2-5; D is possibly TRBD2 (5 bases). The V end lost 1 base, the J end lost 3 bases, and 6 bases lay between the germline ends. Germline CDR1 and CDR2: SEHNR and FQNEAQ (reference sequence). This CDR3 has 13 amino acids. The CDR3 DNA is TGTGCCAGCAGCTTAGGAGGGAAAGAGACCCAGTACTTC. It translates to CASSLGGKETQYF. The full variable domain, completed using reference TRBV7-9 and TRBJ2-5, is DTGVSQNPRHKITKRGQNVTFRCDPISEHNRLYWYRQTLGQGPEFLTYFQNEAQLEKSRLLSDRFSAERPKGSFSTLEIQRTEQGDSAMYLCASSLGGKETQYFGPGTRLLVL.

The chain employs TRBV27 and TRBJ2-1; 7 bases are a match to TRBD2. The CDR3 loop spans 16 amino acids. Germline loops: CDR1 MNHEY, CDR2 SMNVEV (reference sequence). V shed 6 bases, J shed 0 bases, and the junction held 8 bases outside the gene matches. CDR3 bases: TGTGCCAGCAGGCGCGCGGGAGTCCCCTCCTACAATGAGCAGTTCTTC. As protein: CASRRAGVPSYNEQFF.

V usage is TRBV7-9 and J usage is TRBJ2-7; 7 bases agree with TRBD2. The CDR3 runs 14 residues. Germline V gene data show CDR1 as SEHNR and CDR2 as FQNEAQ (reference sequence). V was clipped by 5 bases and J by 4 bases; unmatched bases: 8. The CDR3 coding sequence is TGTGCCAGCAGCCCCCGGGACTACCAATACGAGCAGTACTTC. As protein: CASSPRDYQYEQYF. The variable domain in full, completed from reference TRBV7-9 and TRBJ2-7, reads DTGVSQNPRHKITKRGQNVTFRCDPISEHNRLYWYRQTLGQGPEFLTYFQNEAQLEKSRLLSDRFSAERPKGSFSTLEIQRTEQGDSAMYLCASSPRDYQYEQYFGPGTRLTVT.

The rearrangement joins TRBV6-5 to TRBJ1-1; D is possibly TRBD1 (5 bases). V lost 10 bases and J 4 bases, leaving 19 bases between the germline ends. The CDR3 sequence is 14 residues long. Per the germline V gene, CDR1 is MNHEY and CDR2 is SVGAGI. CDR3 nucleotides: TGTGCCACCTCCTGGACGCGGAGGGGCACTGAAGCTTTCTTT. Its translation: CATSWTRRGTEAFF.

The chain carries TRBV6-5 and TRBJ2-3; 9 bases agree with TRBD2. CDR1 and CDR2 (germline): MNHEY, SVGAGI. This CDR3 comprises 16 residues. V dropped 0 bases and J dropped 5; count of bases not matched to a gene: 6. CDR3 protein: CASSYSLAGVGDTQYF. CDR3 DNA sequence: TGTGCCAGCAGTTACTCCTTAGCGGGAGTAGGAGATACGCAGTATTTT.

The V call is TRBV11-2, the J call TRBJ2-1; 9 nucleotides line up with TRBD2. J was trimmed by 11 bases and V by 3 bases; bases with no gene match: 8. The germline CDR1 and CDR2 sequences are SGHAT and FQNNGV. The CDR3 contains 14 residues. The CDR3 nucleotides are TGTGCCAGCAGCTTTTCACGCGGGAGGGTCCAGCAGTTCTTC. Translating gives CASSFSRGRVQQFF.

The table lists this clone with a count of one. This same CDR3 is encoded by further DNA sequences in the sample. As DNA, the CDR3 is TGTGCCAGCAGCTTTGGTGACCGATCCTACGAGCAGTACTTC. Its protein product is CASSFGDRSYEQYF. The V gene is TRBV5-4, the J gene TRBJ2-7; D is unresolved. The CDR3 is 14 amino acids. Germline CDR1 SGHNT, CDR2 YYREEE (reference sequence). Trimming removed 2 bases from V and 1 base from J, with 10 bases in between.

This sequence joins TRBV29-1 and TRBJ2-7; no clear D. Germline assignment: CDR1 SQVTM and CDR2 ANQGSEA. The germline V and J ends were trimmed by 5 bases and 2 bases, with 13 bases remaining between them. This CDR3 is 13 amino acids long. The CDR3 region is CSVLKAVTYEQYF. Written as DNA, the CDR3 is TGCAGCGTTCTAAAGGCCGTCACCTACGAGCAGTACTTC.

The chain carries TRBV5-5 and TRBJ2-5, with 9 bases lining up with TRBD1. Germline CDR1 SGHKS, CDR2 YYEKEE (reference sequence). CDR3 length: 15 amino acids. The J segment lost 2 bases and the V segment lost 4 bases, leaving 6 bases of the junction unmatched. CDR3 sequence: CASSPVGQGQETQYF. The CDR3 coding sequence is TGTGCCAGCAGCCCCGTGGGACAGGGACAAGAGACCCAGTACTTC.

The chain uses TRBV28 and TRBJ2-7; 8 bases fit TRBD2. Per the germline V gene, CDR1 is MDHEN and CDR2 is SYDVKM. V lost 2 bases to trimming and J lost 3 bases; unmatched junction nucleotides: 6. The CDR3 consists of 15 residues. The CDR3 loop is CASSLATSGFYEQYF. The CDR3 DNA follows: TGTGCCAGCAGTTTAGCAACTAGCGGATTCTACGAGCAGTACTTC.

The chain carries TRBV6-5 and TRBJ2-7; D perhaps matches TRBD2 (6 bases). CDR1 and CDR2 (germline): MNHEY, SVGAGI. The ends were cut back, 2 bases at V and 2 bases at J, with 10 bases in the middle. This CDR3 is 14 amino acids long. The CDR3 protein is CASSYGAGTYEQYF. CDR3 coding DNA: TGTGCCAGCAGTTACGGGGCGGGAACCTACGAGCAGTACTTC.

The rearrangement links TRBV7-9 to TRBJ2-3; 10 nucleotides match TRBD2. The CDR3 length is 15 residues. V lost 4 bases, J lost 3 bases, and 4 bases stayed unmatched. Germline loops: CDR1 SEHNR, CDR2 FQNEAQ (reference sequence). CDR3 coding DNA: TGTGCCAGCAGCTCCCTGACTAGCGGGACAGATACGCAGTATTTT. Protein product: CASSSLTSGTDTQYF.